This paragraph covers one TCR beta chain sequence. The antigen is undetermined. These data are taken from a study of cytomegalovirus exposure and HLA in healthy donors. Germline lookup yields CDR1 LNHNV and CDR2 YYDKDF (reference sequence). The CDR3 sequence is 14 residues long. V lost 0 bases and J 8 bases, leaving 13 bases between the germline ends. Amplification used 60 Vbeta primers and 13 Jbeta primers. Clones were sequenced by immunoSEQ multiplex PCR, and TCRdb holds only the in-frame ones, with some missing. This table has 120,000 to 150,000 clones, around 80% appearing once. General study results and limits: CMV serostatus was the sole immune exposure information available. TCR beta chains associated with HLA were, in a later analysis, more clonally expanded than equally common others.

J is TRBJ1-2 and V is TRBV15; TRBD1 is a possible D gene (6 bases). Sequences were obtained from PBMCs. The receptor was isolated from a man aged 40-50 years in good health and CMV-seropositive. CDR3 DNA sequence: TGTGCCACCAGCAGAGATAAACAGGGAGGGGGCTACACCTTC. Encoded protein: CATSRDKQGGGYTF.